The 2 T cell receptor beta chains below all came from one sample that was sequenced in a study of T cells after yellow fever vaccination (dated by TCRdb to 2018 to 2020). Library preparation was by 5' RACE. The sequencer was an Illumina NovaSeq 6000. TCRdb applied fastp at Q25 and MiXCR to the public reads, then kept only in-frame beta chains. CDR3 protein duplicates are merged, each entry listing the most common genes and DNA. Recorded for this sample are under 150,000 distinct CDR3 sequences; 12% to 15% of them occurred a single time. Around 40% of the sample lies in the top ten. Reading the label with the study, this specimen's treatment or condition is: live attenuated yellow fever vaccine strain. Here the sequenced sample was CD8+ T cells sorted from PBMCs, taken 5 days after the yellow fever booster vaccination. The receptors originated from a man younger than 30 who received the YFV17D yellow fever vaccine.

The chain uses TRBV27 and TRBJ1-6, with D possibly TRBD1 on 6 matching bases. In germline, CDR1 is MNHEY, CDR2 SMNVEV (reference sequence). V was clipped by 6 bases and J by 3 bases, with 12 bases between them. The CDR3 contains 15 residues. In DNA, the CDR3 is TGTGCCAGCAGCCGAGGGGGGCTCTATAATTCACCCCTCCACTTT. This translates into CASSRGGLYNSPLHF.

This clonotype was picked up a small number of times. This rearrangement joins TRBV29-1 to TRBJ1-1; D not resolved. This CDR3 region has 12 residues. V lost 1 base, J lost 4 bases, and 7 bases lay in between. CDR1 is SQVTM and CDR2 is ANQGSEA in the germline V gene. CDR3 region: CSVEVEGTEAFF. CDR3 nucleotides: TGCAGCGTTGAAGTGGAGGGCACTGAAGCTTTCTTT.